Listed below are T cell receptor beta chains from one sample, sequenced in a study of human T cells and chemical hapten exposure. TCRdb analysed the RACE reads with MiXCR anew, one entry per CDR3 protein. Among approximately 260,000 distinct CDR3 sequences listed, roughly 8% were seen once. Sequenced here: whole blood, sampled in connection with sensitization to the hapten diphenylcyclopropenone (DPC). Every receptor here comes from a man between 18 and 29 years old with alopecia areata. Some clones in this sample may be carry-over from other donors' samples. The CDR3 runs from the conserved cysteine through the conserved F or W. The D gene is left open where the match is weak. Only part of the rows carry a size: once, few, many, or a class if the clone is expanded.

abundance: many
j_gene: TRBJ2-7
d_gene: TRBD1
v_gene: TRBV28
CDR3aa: CASSYGDRTSYEQYF
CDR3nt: TGTGCCAGCAGTTACGGGGACAGGACCTCCTACGAGCAGTACTTC

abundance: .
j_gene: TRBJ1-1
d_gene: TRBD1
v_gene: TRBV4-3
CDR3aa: CASSQGPGGLNTEAFF
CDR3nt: TGCGCCAGCAGCCAAGGCCCAGGGGGTTTAAACACTGAAGCTTTCTTT

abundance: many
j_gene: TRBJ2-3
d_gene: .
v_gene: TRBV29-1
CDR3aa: CSVDSGLADTQYF
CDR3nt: TGCAGCGTTGATTCAGGGCTGGCAGATACGCAGTATTTT

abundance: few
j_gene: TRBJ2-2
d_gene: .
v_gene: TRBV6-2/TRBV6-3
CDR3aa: CASSYSRAAATGELFF
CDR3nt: TGTGCCAGCAGTTACTCGAGAGCGGCGGCGACCGGGGAGCTGTTTTTT

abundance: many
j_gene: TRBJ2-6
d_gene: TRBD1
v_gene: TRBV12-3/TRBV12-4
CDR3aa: CASSPGTGAGANVLTF
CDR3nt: TGTGCCAGCAGCCCCGGGACAGGTGCTGGGGCCAACGTCCTGACTTTC

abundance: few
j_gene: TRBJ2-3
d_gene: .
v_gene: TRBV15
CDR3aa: CATSRRTLTSTDTQYF
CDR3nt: TGTGCCACCAGCAGACGTACACTAACTAGCACAGATACGCAGTATTTT

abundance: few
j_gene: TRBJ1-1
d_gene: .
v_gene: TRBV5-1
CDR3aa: CASSYSVAGRTEAFF
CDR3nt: TGCGCCAGCAGCTACAGTGTGGCAGGGAGGACTGAAGCTTTCTTT

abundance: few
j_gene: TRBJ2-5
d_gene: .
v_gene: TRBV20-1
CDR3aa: CSAPDQGGGETQYF
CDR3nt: TGCAGTGCACCCGACCAGGGGGGCGGGGAGACCCAGTACTTC

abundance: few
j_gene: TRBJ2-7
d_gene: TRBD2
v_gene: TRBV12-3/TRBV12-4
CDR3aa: CASSPPGGEGSEQYF
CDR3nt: TGTGCCAGCAGTCCCCCTGGGGGGGAGGGCAGCGAGCAGTACTTC

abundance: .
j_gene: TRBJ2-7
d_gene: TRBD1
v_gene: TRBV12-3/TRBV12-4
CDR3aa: CASSPDRLASYEQYF
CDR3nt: TGTGCCAGCAGTCCGGACAGGCTTGCCTCCTACGAGCAGTACTTC

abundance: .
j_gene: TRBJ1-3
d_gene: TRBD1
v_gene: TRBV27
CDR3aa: CASTKSRGDSGNTIYF
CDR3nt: TGTGCCAGCACAAAATCCAGGGGGGACTCTGGAAACACCATATATTTT

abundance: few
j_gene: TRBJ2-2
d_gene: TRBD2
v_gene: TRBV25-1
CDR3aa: CASSADGLAGVTGELFF
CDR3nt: TGTGCCAGCAGTGCAGACGGACTAGCGGGGGTCACCGGGGAGCTGTTTTTT

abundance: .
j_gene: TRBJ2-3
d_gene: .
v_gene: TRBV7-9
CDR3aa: CASSQMGADTQYF
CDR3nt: TGTGCCAGCAGCCAGATGGGGGCAGATACGCAGTATTTT

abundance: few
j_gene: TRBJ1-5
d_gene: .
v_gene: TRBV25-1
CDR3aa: CASSESAGGGQPQHF
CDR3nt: TGTGCCAGCAGTGAATCGGCAGGAGGGGGACAGCCCCAGCATTTT

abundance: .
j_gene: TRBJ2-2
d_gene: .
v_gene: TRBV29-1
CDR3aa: CSVIHPAGLNTGELFF
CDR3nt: TGCAGCGTTATCCACCCCGCCGGGTTGAACACCGGGGAGCTGTTTTTT

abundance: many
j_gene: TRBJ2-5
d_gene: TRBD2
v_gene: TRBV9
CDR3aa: CASSVKLAGVETQYF
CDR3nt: TGTGCCAGCAGCGTCAAACTAGCGGGGGTAGAGACCCAGTACTTC

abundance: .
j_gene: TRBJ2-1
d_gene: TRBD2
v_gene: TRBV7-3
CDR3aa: CASRQTSGLMNEQFF
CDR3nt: TGTGCCAGCAGACAAACTAGCGGACTGATGAATGAGCAGTTCTTC

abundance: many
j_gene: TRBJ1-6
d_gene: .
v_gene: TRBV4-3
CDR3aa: CASSQDRGNSPLHF
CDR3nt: TGCGCCAGCAGCCAAGACAGGGGTAATTCACCCCTCCACTTT

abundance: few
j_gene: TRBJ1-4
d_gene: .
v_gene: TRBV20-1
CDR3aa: CSASESGRREKLFF
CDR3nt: TGCAGTGCTAGTGAGTCAGGACGCCGCGAAAAACTGTTTTTT

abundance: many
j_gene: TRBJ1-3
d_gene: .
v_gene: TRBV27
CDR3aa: CASSSRQRSSGNTIYF
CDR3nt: TGTGCCAGCAGTTCGAGGCAGCGAAGCTCTGGAAACACCATATATTTT

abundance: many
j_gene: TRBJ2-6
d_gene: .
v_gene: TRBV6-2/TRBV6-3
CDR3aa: CASSYSPPDSGANVLTF
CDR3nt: TGTGCCAGCAGTTACTCGCCACCCGACTCTGGGGCCAACGTCCTGACTTTC

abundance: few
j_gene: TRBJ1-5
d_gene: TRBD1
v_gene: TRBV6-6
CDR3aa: CASSYRTGWSNQPQHF
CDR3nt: TGTGCCAGCAGTTACCGGACAGGATGGAGTAATCAGCCCCAGCATTTT

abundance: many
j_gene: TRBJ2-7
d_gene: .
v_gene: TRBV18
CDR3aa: CASSPPNSYEQYF
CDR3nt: TGTGCCAGCTCACCACCGAACTCCTACGAGCAGTACTTC

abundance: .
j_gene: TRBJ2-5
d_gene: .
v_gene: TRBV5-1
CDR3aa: CASSPSVQGRETQYF
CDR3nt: TGCGCCAGCAGCCCGTCTGTCCAGGGGCGAGAGACCCAGTACTTC

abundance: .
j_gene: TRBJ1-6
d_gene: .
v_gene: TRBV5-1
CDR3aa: CASSYDRKDSPLHF
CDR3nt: TGCGCCAGCAGCTACGACAGGAAGGATTCACCCCTCCACTTT

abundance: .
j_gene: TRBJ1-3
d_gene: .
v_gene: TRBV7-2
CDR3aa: CASSLARAGNTIYF
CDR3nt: TGTGCCAGCAGCTTAGCCAGGGCTGGAAACACCATATATTTT

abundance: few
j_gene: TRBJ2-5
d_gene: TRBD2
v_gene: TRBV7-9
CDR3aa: CASSISGGPETQYF
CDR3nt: TGTGCCAGCAGTATTAGCGGGGGGCCCGAGACCCAGTACTTC

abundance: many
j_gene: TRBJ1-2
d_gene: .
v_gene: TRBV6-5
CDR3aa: CASRDIYYGYTF
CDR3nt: TGTGCCAGCAGGGACATTTACTATGGCTACACCTTC

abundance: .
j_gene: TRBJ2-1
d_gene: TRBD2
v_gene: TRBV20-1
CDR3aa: CSARGISGGEGVEQFF
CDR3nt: TGCAGTGCTAGAGGGATTAGCGGGGGGGAAGGGGTTGAGCAGTTCTTC

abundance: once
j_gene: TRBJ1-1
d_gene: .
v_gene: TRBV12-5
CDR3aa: CASGLAWTPQFPEAFF
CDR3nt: TGTGCTAGTGGTTTGGCCTGGACACCCCAATTTCCTGAAGCTTTCTTT

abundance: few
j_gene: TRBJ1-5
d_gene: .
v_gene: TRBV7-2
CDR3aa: CASRPSGFSNQPQHF
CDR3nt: TGTGCCAGCAGGCCATCAGGGTTTAGCAATCAGCCCCAGCATTTT

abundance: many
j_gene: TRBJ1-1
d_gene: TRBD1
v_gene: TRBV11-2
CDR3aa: CASSSRQGWTEAFF
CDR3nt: TGTGCCAGCAGCTCCCGACAGGGATGGACTGAAGCTTTCTTT

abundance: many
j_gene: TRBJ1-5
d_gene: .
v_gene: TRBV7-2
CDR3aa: CASSQQVDEPQHF
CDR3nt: TGTGCCAGCAGTCAACAGGTAGACGAGCCCCAGCATTTT

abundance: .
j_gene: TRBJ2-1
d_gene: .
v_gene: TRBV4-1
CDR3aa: CASSPTNPGAYNEQFF
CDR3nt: TGCGCCAGCAGCCCGACAAATCCCGGAGCCTACAATGAGCAGTTCTTC

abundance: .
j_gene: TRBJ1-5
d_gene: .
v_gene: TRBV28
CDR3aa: CAITDGDQPQHF
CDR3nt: TGTGCCATCACGGACGGGGATCAGCCCCAGCATTTT

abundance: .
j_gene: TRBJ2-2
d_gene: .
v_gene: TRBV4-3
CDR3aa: CASSQDLDGAGELFF
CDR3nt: TGCGCCAGCAGCCAAGATCTGGATGGGGCCGGGGAGCTGTTTTTT

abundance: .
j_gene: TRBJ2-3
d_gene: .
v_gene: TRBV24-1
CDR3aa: CATSDQTRIRSTDTQYF
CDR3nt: TGTGCCACCAGTGACCAGACACGCATCCGGAGTACAGATACGCAGTATTTT

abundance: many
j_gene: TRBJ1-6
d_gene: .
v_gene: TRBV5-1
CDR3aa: CASSQSSYNSPLHF
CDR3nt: TGCGCCAGCAGCCAGAGCTCCTATAATTCACCCCTCCACTTT

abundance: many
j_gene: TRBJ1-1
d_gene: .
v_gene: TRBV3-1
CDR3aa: CASTRKGTEAFF
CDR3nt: TGTGCCAGCACCCGGAAGGGCACTGAAGCTTTCTTT

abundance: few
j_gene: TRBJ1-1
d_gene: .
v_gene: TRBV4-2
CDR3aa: CASSQEPPLGDMNTEAFF
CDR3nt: TGTGCCAGCAGCCAAGAACCCCCCCTCGGCGACATGAACACTGAAGCTTTCTTT

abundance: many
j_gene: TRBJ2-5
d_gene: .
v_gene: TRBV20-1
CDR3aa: CSAKVVETQYF
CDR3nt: TGCAGTGCTAAGGTGGTGGAGACCCAGTACTTC

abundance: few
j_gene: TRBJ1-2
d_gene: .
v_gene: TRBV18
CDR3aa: CASSPPAGGRINYGYTF
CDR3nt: TGTGCCAGCTCACCACCGGCCGGGGGGCGTATCAACTATGGCTACACCTTC

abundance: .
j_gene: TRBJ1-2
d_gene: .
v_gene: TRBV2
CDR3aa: CASIRSGGYTF
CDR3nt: TGTGCCAGCATTAGGTCAGGGGGCTACACCTTC

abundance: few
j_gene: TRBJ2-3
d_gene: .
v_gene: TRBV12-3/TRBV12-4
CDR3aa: CASSFFLPSGRFSTDTQYF
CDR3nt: TGTGCCAGCAGTTTTTTCCTGCCATCCGGTAGGTTTAGCACAGATACGCAGTATTTT

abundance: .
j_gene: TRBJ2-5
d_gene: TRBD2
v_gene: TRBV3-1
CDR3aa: CASSQEKAGGHTQETQYF
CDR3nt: TGTGCCAGCAGCCAAGAAAAAGCGGGGGGCCACACTCAAGAGACCCAGTACTTC

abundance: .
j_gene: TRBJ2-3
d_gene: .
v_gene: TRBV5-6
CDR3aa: CASSHRTLTTDTQYF
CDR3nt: TGTGCCAGCAGCCATAGGACACTTACCACAGATACGCAGTATTTT

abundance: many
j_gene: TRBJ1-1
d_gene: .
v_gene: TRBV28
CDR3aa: CASSLRRQAFF
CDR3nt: TGTGCCAGCAGTTTACGACGTCAAGCTTTCTTT

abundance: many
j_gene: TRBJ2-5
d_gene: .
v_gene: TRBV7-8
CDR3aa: CASSLAGAPQETQYF
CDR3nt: TGTGCCAGCAGCTTAGCCGGTGCCCCGCAAGAGACCCAGTACTTC

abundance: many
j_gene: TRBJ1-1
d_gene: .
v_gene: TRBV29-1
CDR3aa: CSVAPRLYPEAFF
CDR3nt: TGCAGCGTTGCCCCCAGGCTGTATCCTGAAGCTTTCTTT

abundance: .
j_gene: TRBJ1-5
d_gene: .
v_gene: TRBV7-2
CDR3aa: CASSLAVSSGQPQHF
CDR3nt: TGTGCCAGCAGCTTAGCGGTTTCGTCGGGTCAGCCCCAGCATTTT

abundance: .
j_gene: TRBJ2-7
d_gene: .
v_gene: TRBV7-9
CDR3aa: CASSPTHGDSYEQYF
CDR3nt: TGTGCCAGCAGCCCGACACACGGGGACTCCTACGAGCAGTACTTC

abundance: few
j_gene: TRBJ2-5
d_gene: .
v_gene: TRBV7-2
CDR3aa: CASTMQRGSETQYF
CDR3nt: TGTGCCAGCACCATGCAAAGGGGGTCAGAGACCCAGTACTTC

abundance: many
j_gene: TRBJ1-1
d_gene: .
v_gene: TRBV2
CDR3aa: CASSRNTEAFF
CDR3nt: TGTGCCAGCAGCAGGAACACTGAAGCTTTCTTT

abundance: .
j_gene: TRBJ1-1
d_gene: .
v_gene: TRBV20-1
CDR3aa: CSVMNTEAFF
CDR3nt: TGCAGTGTTATGAACACTGAAGCTTTCTTT

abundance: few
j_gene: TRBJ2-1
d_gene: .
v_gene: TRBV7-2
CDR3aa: CASSLEAYNEQFF
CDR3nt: TGTGCCAGCAGCTTAGAGGCCTACAATGAGCAGTTCTTC